This T cell receptor beta chain comes out of a study of low-dose radiotherapy and immunotherapy resistance in tumors. Turning to the study itself: Cohort 1 was treated with 0.5 Gy per fraction at 2-week intervals, amounting to 6.5 Gy overall. The schedule for Cohort 2 used 1 Gy per fraction every two weeks, which added up to 13 Gy over 26 weeks. Patients received 300 mg of oral aspirin each day across four cycles, commencing on cycle 1 day 1.

Time point: after trial treatment. The sample's treatment: LDRT plus nivolumab, ipilimumab, low-dose cyclophosphamide and aspirin (RACIN trial). The V segment lost 0 bases and the J segment 2 bases; nucleotides outside the gene matches: 11. This CDR3 is built from 19 residues. Germline V gene sequence: CDR1 LGHNA, CDR2 YNFKEQ. At least ten counts were recorded for this clonotype. With TRAV- and TRBV-specific primers, first-strand cDNA was made, covering the alpha and beta chains. With a constant-region primer and a V-primer adapter, TCRs were subjected to 20 PCR cycles of amplification. Each CDR3 protein is one row after TCRdb ran MiXCR on the reads. The table lists about 100,000 distinct CDR3 sequences, about 20% of them singletons.

Sequencing used PBMCs, obtained after low-dose radiotherapy plus immunotherapy. The chain combines TRBV4-2 with TRBJ2-1; 9 bases map to TRBD2. The sequence derives from a male donor with prostate cancer. The CDR3 coding sequence is TGTGCCAGCAGCCAAGATATCGGCGGGGGGGCCTGGACCTACAATGAGCAGTTCTTC. It is translated as CASSQDIGGGAWTYNEQFF.